This TCR beta chain was recovered during a study of shared clonotypes between healthy human individuals. CDR1 is SGDLS and CDR2 is YYNGEE in the germline V gene. Trimming stripped 6 bases from V and 6 bases from J, with 17 bases between. The CDR3 runs 14 residues. The repertoire was sequenced with immunoSEQ multiplex PCR; TCRdb's copy has only in-frame clones and lacks some. The sample has roughly 2,300,000 clones; 85% to 95% are singletons. The sequence was collected from a man younger than 30 in good health. Some clones in this sample may be carry-over from other donors' samples. The V call is TRBV9, the J call TRBJ2-3, with a tentative D call TRBD2 (6 bases). Sequenced input: naive CD4+ T cells from PBMCs. Subset: CD45RA+ positively selected. Here the CDR3 reads CASNSYSGGDTQYF. The CDR3 DNA sequence: TGTGCCAGCAATTCGTATTCTGGGGGGGATACGCAGTATTTT.